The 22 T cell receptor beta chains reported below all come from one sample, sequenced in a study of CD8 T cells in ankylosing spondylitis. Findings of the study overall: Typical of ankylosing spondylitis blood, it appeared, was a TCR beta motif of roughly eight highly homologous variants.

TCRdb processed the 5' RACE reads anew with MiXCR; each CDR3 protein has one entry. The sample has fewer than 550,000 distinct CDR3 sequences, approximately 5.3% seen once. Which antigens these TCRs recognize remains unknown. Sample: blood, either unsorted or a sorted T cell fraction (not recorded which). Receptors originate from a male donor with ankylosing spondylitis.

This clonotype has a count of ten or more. The CDR3 is CASSSQGYGNQPQHF. CDR3 DNA: TGTGCCAGCAGTTCCCAGGGATACGGCAATCAGCCCCAGCATTTT. The chain joins TRBV12-3 or TRBV12-4 to TRBJ1-5, with D possibly TRBD1 on 5 matching bases. The CDR3 is 15 residues long. Trimming removed 4 bases from V and 2 bases from J, with 12 bases in between.

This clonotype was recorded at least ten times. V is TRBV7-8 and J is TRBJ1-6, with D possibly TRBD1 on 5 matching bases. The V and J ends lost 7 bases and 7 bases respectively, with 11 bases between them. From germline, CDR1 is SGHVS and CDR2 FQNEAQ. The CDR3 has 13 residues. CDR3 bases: TGTGCCAGCATGGGGCAGCCAAATTCACCCCTCCACTTT. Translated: CASMGQPNSPLHF.

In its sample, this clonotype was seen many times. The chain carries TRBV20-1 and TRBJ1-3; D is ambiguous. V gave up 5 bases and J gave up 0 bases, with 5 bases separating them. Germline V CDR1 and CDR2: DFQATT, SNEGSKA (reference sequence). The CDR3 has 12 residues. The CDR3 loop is CSALTSGNTIYF. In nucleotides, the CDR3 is TGCAGTGCTTTGACCTCTGGAAACACCATATATTTT.

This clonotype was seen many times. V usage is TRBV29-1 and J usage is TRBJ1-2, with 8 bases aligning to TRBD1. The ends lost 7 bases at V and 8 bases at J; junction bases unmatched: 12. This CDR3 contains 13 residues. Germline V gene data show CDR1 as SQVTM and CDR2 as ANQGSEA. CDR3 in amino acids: CSAEGPGGRGYTF. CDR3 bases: TGCAGCGCCGAGGGGCCAGGGGGCCGAGGCTACACCTTC. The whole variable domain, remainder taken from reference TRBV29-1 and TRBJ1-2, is SAVISQKPSRDICQRGTSLTIQCQVDSQVTMMFWYRQQPGQSLTLIATANQGSEATYESGFVIDKFPISRPNLTFSTLTVSNMSPEDSSIYLCSAEGPGGRGYTFGSGTRLTVV.

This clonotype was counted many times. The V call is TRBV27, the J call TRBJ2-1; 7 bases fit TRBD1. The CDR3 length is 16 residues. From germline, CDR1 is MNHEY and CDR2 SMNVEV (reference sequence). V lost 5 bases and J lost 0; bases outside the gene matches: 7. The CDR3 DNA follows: TGTGCCAGCAGTGTCTCCACAGGGGACTCCTACAATGAGCAGTTCTTC. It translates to CASSVSTGDSYNEQFF.

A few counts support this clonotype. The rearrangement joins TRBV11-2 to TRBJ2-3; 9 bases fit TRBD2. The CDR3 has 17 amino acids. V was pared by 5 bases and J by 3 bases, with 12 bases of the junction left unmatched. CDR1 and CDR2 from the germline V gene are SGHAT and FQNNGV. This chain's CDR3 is CASSVNTGLARTDTQYF. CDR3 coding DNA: TGTGCCAGCAGCGTCAATACCGGACTAGCGCGGACAGATACGCAGTATTTT.

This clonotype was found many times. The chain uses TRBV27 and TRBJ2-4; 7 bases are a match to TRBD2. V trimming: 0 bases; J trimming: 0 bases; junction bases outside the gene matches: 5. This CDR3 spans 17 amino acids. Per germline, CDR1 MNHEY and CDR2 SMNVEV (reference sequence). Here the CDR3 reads CASSLSGRALAKNIQYF. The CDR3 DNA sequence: TGTGCCAGCAGTTTATCGGGGAGGGCCCTAGCCAAAAACATTCAGTACTTC.

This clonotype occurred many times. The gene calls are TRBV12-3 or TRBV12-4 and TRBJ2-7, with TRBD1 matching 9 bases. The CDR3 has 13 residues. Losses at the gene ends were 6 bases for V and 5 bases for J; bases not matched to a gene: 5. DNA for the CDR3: TGTGCCAGCAGCGGACAGGGGCACCACGAGCAGTACTTC. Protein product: CASSGQGHHEQYF.

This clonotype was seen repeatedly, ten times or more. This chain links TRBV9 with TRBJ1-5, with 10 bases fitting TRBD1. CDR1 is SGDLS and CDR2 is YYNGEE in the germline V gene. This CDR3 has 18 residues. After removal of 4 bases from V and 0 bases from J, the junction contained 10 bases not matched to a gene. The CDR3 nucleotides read TGTGCCAGCAGCAGGGGACAGGGGCTTTCTTATAGCAATCAGCCCCAGCATTTT. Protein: CASSRGQGLSYSNQPQHF.

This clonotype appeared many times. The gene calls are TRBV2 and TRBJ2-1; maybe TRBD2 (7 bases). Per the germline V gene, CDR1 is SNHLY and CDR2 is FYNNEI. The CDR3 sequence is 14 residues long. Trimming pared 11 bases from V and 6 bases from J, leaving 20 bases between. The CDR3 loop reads CALNVGGALNEQFF. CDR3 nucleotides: TGTGCCCTTAACGTGGGGGGGGCCCTCAATGAGCAGTTCTTC.

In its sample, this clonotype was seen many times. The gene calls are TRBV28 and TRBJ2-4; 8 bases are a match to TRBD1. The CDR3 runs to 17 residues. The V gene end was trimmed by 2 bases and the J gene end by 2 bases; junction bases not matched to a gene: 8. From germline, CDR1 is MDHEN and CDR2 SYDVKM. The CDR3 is CASSLAGGAASKNIQYF. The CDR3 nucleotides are TGTGCCAGCAGTTTAGCAGGGGGCGCGGCGTCCAAAAACATTCAGTACTTC.

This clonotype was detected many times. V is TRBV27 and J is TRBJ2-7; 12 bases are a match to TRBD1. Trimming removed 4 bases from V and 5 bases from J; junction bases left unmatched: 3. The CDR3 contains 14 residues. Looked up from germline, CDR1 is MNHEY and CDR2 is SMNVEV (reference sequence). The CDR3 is CASSSGTGGDEQYF. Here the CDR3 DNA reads TGTGCCAGCAGTTCCGGGACAGGGGGCGACGAGCAGTACTTC.

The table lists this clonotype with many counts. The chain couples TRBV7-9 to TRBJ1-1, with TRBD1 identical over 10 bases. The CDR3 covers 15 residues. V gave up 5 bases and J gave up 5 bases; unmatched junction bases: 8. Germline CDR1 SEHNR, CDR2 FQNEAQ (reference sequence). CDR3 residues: CASSLRTGGDTEAFF. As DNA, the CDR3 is TGTGCCAGCAGCCTCCGGACAGGGGGTGATACTGAAGCTTTCTTT.

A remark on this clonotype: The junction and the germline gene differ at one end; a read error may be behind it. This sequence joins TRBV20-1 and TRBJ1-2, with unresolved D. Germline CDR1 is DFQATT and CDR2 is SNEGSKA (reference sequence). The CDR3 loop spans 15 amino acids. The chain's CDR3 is CCARDRAGAYYGYTF. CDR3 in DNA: TGCTGTGCTAGAGATAGAGCAGGAGCATACTATGGCTACACCTTC.

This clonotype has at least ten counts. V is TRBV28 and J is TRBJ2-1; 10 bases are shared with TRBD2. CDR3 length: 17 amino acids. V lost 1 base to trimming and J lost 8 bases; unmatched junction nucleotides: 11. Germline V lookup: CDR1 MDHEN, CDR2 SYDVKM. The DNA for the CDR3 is TGTGCCAGCAGTTTATCCTCGGCTAGCGGGAGTTGGTATGAGCAGTTCTTC. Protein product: CASSLSSASGSWYEQFF.

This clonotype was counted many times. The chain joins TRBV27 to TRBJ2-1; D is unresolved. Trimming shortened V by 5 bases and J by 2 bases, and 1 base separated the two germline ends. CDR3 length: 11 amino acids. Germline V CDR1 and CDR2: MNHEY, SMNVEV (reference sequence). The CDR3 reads CASSTYNEQFF. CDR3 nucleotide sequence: TGTGCCAGCAGTACCTACAATGAGCAGTTCTTC.

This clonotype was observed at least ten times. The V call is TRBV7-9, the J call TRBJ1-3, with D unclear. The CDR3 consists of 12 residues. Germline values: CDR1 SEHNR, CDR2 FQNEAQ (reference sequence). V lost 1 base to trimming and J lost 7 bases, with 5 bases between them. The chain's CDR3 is CASSLDSNTIYF. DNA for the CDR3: TGTGCCAGCAGCTTAGATTCGAACACCATATATTTT.

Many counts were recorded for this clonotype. DNA of the CDR3: TGTGCCAGCATACACAGGGGGATGAGGAATGGCTACACCTTC. Its translation is CASIHRGMRNGYTF. This chain joins TRBV5-6 and TRBJ1-2; TRBD1 aligns across 8 bases. Trimming took 6 bases from V and 6 from J; bases not matched to a gene: 10. Germline-derived CDR1 and CDR2 are SGHDT and YYEEEE. CDR3 length equals 14 residues.

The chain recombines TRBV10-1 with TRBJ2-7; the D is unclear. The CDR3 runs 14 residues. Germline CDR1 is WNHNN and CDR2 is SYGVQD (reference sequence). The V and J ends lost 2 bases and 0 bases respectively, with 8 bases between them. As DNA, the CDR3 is TGCGCCAGCAGTGAGGACTTTAGCTCCTACGAGCAGTACTTC. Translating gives CASSEDFSSYEQYF.

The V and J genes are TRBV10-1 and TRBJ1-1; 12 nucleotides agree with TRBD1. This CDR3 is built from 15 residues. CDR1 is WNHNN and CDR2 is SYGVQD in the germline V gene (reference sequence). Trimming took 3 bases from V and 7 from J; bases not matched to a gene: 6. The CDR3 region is CASSEWDRGLNEAFF. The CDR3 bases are TGCGCCAGCAGTGAATGGGACAGGGGGCTGAATGAAGCTTTCTTT.

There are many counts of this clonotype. CDR3 amino acids: CASLVSGEVYGYTF. DNA for the CDR3: TGTGCCAGCCTCGTAAGTGGGGAGGTCTATGGCTACACCTTC. The rearrangement links TRBV7-9 to TRBJ1-2; D gene unclear. The germline V gene has CDR1 SEHNR and CDR2 FQNEAQ (reference sequence). CDR3 length equals 14 residues. V lost 8 bases and J lost 4, with 17 bases in between.

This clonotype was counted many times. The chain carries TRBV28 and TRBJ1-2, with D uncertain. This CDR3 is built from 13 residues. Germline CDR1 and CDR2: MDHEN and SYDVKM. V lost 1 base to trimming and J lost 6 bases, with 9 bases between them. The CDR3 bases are TGTGCCAGCAGTTTATACCTTCGGGATGGCTACACCTTC. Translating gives CASSLYLRDGYTF.